Listed here are 18 T cell receptor beta chains from one sample, sequenced in a study of T-cell memory formation after mild COVID-19. TCRdb called the 5' RACE reads again in MiXCR, with one record for every CDR3 protein. The sample lists 300,000 to 350,000 distinct CDR3 sequences, approximately 19% occurring once. Specimen: PBMCs or a T cell subset sorted from them (not recorded which). These receptors were collected from a man aged 18 to 30 who had mild COVID-19 (a few samples of this study predate the infection). Cell type and time point are not known.

This clonotype was observed at least ten times. This sequence joins TRBV28 and TRBJ2-5; 7 bases match TRBD2. Germline lookup yields CDR1 MDHEN and CDR2 SYDVKM. V lost 3 bases to trimming and J lost 4 bases; unmatched junction nucleotides: 8. This CDR3 is 15 amino acids long. CDR3 sequence: CASSFPSGTIETQYF. In DNA form, the CDR3 reads TGTGCCAGCAGTTTCCCCTCTGGGACTATAGAGACCCAGTACTTC. Full variable domain (outside the CDR3, taken from reference TRBV28 and TRBJ2-5): DVKVTQSSRYLVKRTGEKVFLECVQDMDHENMFWYRQDPGLGLRLIYFSYDVKMKEKGDIPEGYSVSREKKERFSLILESASTNQTSMYLCASSFPSGTIETQYFGPGTRLLVL.

This clonotype has just a few counts. This chain connects TRBV20-1 to TRBJ1-4; the match to TRBD1 covers 8 bases. V lost 6 bases to trimming and J lost 1 base; unmatched junction nucleotides: 7. The CDR3 contains 15 residues. Per germline, CDR1 DFQATT and CDR2 SNEGSKA (reference sequence). CDR3 sequence reads: CSASGQGVTNEKLFF. The DNA for the CDR3 is TGCAGTGCCAGTGGACAGGGTGTAACTAATGAAAAACTGTTTTTT.

This chain connects TRBV6-2 or TRBV6-3 to TRBJ2-7; D call uncertain. Germline CDR1 is MNHEY and CDR2 is SVGEGT. V was shortened by 6 bases and J by 0 bases, with 9 bases between the two germline ends. This CDR3 is 13 amino acids long. CDR3 in amino acids: CASSQRSSYEQYF. CDR3 nucleotide sequence: TGTGCCAGCAGCCAGAGAAGCTCCTACGAGCAGTACTTC.

The chain joins TRBV4-3 to TRBJ2-1; a weak D match, TRBD1 (6 bases). CDR3 length: 17 amino acids. The V gene's germline CDR1 is LGHNA and CDR2 YSLEER. V lost 1 base, J lost 4 bases, and 17 bases lay in between. The CDR3 is CASSQVEGSRGYNEQFF. Written as DNA, the CDR3 is TGCGCCAGCAGCCAAGTCGAAGGGTCCAGGGGATACAATGAGCAGTTCTTC.

Only a few counts were recorded for this clonotype. V and J are TRBV9 and TRBJ2-7; D is unclear. The germline V gene encodes CDR1 SGDLS and CDR2 YYNGEE. This CDR3 has 14 residues. The ends were cut back, 2 bases at V and 7 bases at J, with 16 bases in the middle. The CDR3 is CASSVGPNMGEQYV. In nucleotides, the CDR3 is TGTGCCAGCAGCGTTGGACCGAATATGGGGGAGCAGTACGTC.

The genes are TRBV2 and TRBJ1-4; TRBD1 might be the D (5 bases). Germline values: CDR1 SNHLY, CDR2 FYNNEI. The CDR3 contains 16 residues. The V end lost 2 bases, the J end lost 8 bases, and 18 bases lay between the germline ends. The chain's CDR3 is CASSESLGRSLEKLFF. In nucleotides, the CDR3 is TGTGCCAGCAGTGAATCGTTGGGGCGATCTCTCGAAAAACTGTTTTTT.

This clonotype has only a few counts. V and J are TRBV6-5 and TRBJ2-1; 8 bases map to TRBD2. V gave up 1 base and J gave up 5 bases; unmatched junction bases: 1. The germline gives CDR1 MNHEY, CDR2 SVGAGI. The CDR3 contains 14 residues. The CDR3 reads CASSYWRGDNEQFF. The CDR3 DNA sequence: TGTGCCAGCAGTTACTGGCGGGGGGACAATGAGCAGTTCTTC.

This clonotype has ten or more counts. V and J are TRBV5-1 and TRBJ1-1, with D maybe TRBD1 (6 bases). The ends were cut back, 0 bases at V and 8 bases at J, with 11 bases in the middle. There are 13 residues in the CDR3. Germline lookup yields CDR1 SGHRS and CDR2 YFSETQ. The CDR3 region has the DNA TGCGCCAGCAGCTTGGGGGGGACACCAGAAGCTTTCTTT. Its translation is CASSLGGTPEAFF.

CDR3 residues: CASSQSRAGELFF. The CDR3 DNA is TGTGCCAGCAGCCAATCGCGGGCCGGGGAGCTGTTTTTT. The chain carries TRBV14 and TRBJ2-2, with D possibly matching TRBD2 (5 bases). The V end lost 2 bases, the J end lost 6 bases, and 7 bases lay between the germline ends. The CDR3 loop spans 13 amino acids. Germline CDR1 is SGHDN and CDR2 is FVKESK.

DNA for the CDR3: TGTGCCAGCAGCTTCCGGGACAGGGGATTGGTGGAGCAGTACTTC. Its translation: CASSFRDRGLVEQYF. V gene TRBV7-9 combines with J gene TRBJ2-7, with 10 bases matching TRBD1. The germline gives CDR1 SEHNR, CDR2 FQNEAQ (reference sequence). Trimming removed 3 bases from V and 7 bases from J; junction bases left unmatched: 9. This CDR3 region has 15 residues.

The chain joins TRBV6-2 or TRBV6-3 to TRBJ2-7, with TRBD1 as a possible D gene (6 bases). The CDR3 has 14 residues. With 6 bases removed from V and 2 bases from J, the gap between germline ends came to 14 bases. Germline V gene lookup returns CDR1 MNHEY and CDR2 SVGEGT. In DNA form, the CDR3 reads TGTGCCAGCAGCCGCGGACAGCTTGCCTACGAGCAGTACGTC. Its translation: CASSRGQLAYEQYV.

The rearrangement uses TRBV20-1 and TRBJ1-6; D is ambiguous. The CDR3 spans 10 residues. V was trimmed by 6 bases and J by 10 bases, leaving 7 bases between them. CDR1 and CDR2 (germline): DFQATT, SNEGSKA (reference sequence). CDR3 sequence (DNA): TGCAGTGCCGGGAGCTCACCCCTCCACTTT. Residues: CSAGSSPLHF.

This clonotype was found a few times. The chain joins TRBV10-3 to TRBJ2-2; D is possibly TRBD1 or TRBD2 (5 bases each). The V gene lost 4 bases and the J gene lost 3 bases, with 12 bases spanning the gap. CDR3 length: 15 amino acids. CDR1 is ENHRY, CDR2 SYGVKD, per germline. The CDR3 spells CAISAGTTYTGELFF. The CDR3 region has the DNA TGTGCCATCAGTGCCGGGACGACTTACACCGGGGAGCTGTTTTTT.

This clonotype was counted ten times or more. This rearrangement joins TRBV6-5 to TRBJ1-4; the D is unclear. The CDR3 sequence is 14 residues long. From germline, CDR1 is MNHEY and CDR2 SVGAGI. The ends were cut back, 5 bases at V and 0 bases at J, with 7 bases in the middle. The CDR3 bases are TGTGCCAGCAGTAGGAGGGCAACTAATGAAAAACTGTTTTTT. It is translated as CASSRRATNEKLFF.

Only a few counts were recorded for this clonotype. This chain uses TRBV15 with TRBJ2-3, with D perhaps matching TRBD1 (6 bases). V dropped 1 base and J dropped 0 bases, with 14 bases sitting between them. Germline V gene lookup returns CDR1 LNHNV and CDR2 YYDKDF (reference sequence). The CDR3 is 17 amino acids. CDR3 sequence reads: CATSRVPDRPSTDTQYF. In nucleotides, the CDR3 is TGTGCCACCAGCAGAGTCCCCGACAGGCCTAGCACAGATACGCAGTATTTT.

This clonotype was seen only a few times. V and J are TRBV7-9 and TRBJ2-1; 10 bases are shared with TRBD2. Germline V gene lookup returns CDR1 SEHNR and CDR2 FQNEAQ (reference sequence). J lost 0 bases, V lost 5 bases, and 7 bases had no gene match. This CDR3 has 17 amino acids. The CDR3 here is CASSPAGGGSSYNEQFF. Here the CDR3 DNA reads TGTGCCAGCAGCCCAGCGGGGGGGGGAAGCTCCTACAATGAGCAGTTCTTC.

This chain uses TRBV5-1 with TRBJ2-7, with a possible D match to TRBD1 (5 bases). V was clipped by 0 bases and J by 0 bases, with 10 bases between them. CDR1 SGHRS and CDR2 YFSETQ come from the germline V gene. The length of the CDR3 is 15 residues. CDR3 protein: CASSLEAGHSYEQYF. DNA of the CDR3: TGCGCCAGCAGCTTGGAGGCAGGGCACTCCTACGAGCAGTACTTC.

This clonotype was observed once. This chain links TRBV21-1 with TRBJ2-3; TRBD1, as called in the table, went unchecked against the DNA. TRBV21-1 is a pseudogene. The CDR3 contains 16 residues. The CDR3 nucleotides read TGTGCCAGCAGCCCCCCGGGTCCCAAAATCACAGATACGCAGTATTTT. This sequence encodes CASSPPGPKITDTQYF.